One T cell receptor beta chain is described in this entry. Its antigen remains unidentified. The CDR3 regions of TCR beta were amplified from RNA transcripts. The HTBI primer set was used in a first-round RT-PCR of the TCR CDR3. Using its own MiXCR run on the multiplex PCR reads, TCRdb lists one record per CDR3 protein. The profile shows a few hundred thousand distinct CDR3 sequences, 15% to 19% of them singletons. Germline CDR1 and CDR2: SGHRS and YFSETQ. The CDR3 length is 15 residues. Unmatched junction bases numbered 4, after V lost 0 bases and J lost 4 bases. The sample comes from a study of T cells in Graves' hyperthyroidism and ophthalmopathy. The study, taken as a whole, reports: Among clonotypes expanded in thyroid above 0.001, most were also found in blood.

Over 18 months, lack of ophthalmopathy progression marked Graves' hyperthyroidism as stable. Thyroid ultrasound and orbital computed tomography, with clinical symptoms and serum thyroxine and TRAb, informed diagnoses. The sequence derives from a woman between 25 and 40 years old with Graves' hyperthyroidism. The sequenced sample consisted of blood. The J gene is TRBJ2-3, the V gene TRBV5-1; 8 bases match TRBD1. CDR3 coding DNA: TGCGCCAGCAGCTTGGCCAAGACAGGGGCAGATACGCAGTATTTT. As protein: CASSLAKTGADTQYF.